Below, one T cell receptor beta chain is given with its context. The data were taken from a study of blood T cell repertoires in COVID-19. The table came from immunoSEQ multiplex PCR; TCRdb's copy has only in-frame clones and leaves some out. Here the sample spans 300,000 to 400,000 clones, roughly 90% being singletons. CDR1 and CDR2 from the germline V gene are SGHRS and YFSETQ. The CDR3 is made up of 14 amino acids. The V end lost 1 base, the J end lost 4 bases, and 11 bases lay between the germline ends. V gene TRBV5-1 combines with J gene TRBJ1-1, with D tentatively TRBD1 (5 bases). The TCR was taken from a woman aged 50 to 60 with active or convalescent COVID-19. Sequenced sample: peripheral blood. The CDR3 loop reads CASSLRGSATEAFF. The CDR3 DNA follows: TGCGCCAGCAGCTTGCGGGGGAGTGCCACTGAAGCTTTCTTT. The full variable domain, with the rest looked up from reference TRBV5-1 and TRBJ1-1, is KAGVTQTPRYLIKTRGQQVTLSCSPISGHRSVSWYQQTPGQGLQFLFEYFSETQRNKGNFPGRFSGRQFSNSRSEMNVSTLELGDSALYLCASSLRGSATEAFFGQGTRLTVV.